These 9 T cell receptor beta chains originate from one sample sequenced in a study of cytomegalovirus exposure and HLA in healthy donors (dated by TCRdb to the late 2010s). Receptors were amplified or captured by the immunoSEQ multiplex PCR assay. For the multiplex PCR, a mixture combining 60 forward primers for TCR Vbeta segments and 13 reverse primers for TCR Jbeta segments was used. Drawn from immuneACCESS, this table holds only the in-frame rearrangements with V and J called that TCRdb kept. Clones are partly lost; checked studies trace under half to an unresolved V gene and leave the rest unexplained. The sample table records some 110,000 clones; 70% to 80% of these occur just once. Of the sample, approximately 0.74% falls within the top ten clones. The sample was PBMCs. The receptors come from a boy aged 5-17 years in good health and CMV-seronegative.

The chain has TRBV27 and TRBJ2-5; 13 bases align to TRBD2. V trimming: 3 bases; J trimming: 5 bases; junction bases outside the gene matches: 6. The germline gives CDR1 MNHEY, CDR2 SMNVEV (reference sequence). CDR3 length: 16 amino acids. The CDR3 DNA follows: TGTGCCAGCAGTTTCTCACTAGCGGGAGGGAATGAGACCCAGTACTTC. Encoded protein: CASSFSLAGGNETQYF.

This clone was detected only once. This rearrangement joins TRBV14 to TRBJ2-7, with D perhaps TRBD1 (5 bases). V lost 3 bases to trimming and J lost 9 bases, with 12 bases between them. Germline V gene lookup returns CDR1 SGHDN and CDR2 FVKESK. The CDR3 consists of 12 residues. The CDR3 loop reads CASSQQGPRQYF. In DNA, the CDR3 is TGTGCCAGCAGCCAGCAGGGCCCACGGCAGTACTTC.

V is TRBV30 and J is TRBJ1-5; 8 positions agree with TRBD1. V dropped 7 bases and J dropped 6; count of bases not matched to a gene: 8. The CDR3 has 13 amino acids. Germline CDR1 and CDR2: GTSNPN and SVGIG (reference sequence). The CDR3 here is CAYQGARGQPQHF. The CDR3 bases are TGTGCCTATCAGGGGGCGCGGGGTCAGCCCCAGCATTTT.

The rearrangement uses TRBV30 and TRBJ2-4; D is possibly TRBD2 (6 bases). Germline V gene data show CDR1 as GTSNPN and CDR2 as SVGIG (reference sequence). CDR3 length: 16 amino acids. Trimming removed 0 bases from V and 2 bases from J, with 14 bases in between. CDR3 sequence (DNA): TGTGCCTGGAGTGTTCCGGGAGTTAGGACCAAAAACATTCAGTACTTC. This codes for CAWSVPGVRTKNIQYF.

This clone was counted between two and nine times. CDR3 region: CAWSTQREWGYNEQFF. The CDR3 coding sequence is TGTGCCTGGAGTACCCAGCGGGAGTGGGGGTACAATGAGCAGTTCTTC. The V call is TRBV30, the J call TRBJ2-1, with TRBD2 matching over 8 bases. V was clipped by 2 bases and J by 4 bases; unmatched bases: 10. The germline CDR1 and CDR2 sequences are GTSNPN and SVGIG (reference sequence). This CDR3 is built from 16 residues.

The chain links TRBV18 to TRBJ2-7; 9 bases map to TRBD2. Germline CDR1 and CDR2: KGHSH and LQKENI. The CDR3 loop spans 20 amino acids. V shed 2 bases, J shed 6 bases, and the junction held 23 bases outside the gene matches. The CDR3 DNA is TGTGCCAGCTCACCATTCCCCTCTGTAGCGGGGGACACCACTGCGGTCGAGCAGTACTTC. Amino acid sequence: CASSPFPSVAGDTTAVEQYF.

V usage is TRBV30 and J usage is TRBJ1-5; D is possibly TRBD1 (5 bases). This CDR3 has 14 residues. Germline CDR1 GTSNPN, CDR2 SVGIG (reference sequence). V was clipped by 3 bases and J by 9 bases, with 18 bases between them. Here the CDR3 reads CAWSPRGGIGPQHF. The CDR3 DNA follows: TGTGCCTGGAGCCCACGGGGGGGGATCGGGCCCCAGCATTTT.

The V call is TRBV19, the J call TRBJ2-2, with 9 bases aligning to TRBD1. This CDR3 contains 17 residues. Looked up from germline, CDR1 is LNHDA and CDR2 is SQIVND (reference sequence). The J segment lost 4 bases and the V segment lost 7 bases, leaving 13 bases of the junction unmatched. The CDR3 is CASTQTSTGGLTGELFF. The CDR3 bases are TGTGCCAGTACCCAAACCTCGACAGGGGGACTCACCGGGGAGCTGTTTTTT.

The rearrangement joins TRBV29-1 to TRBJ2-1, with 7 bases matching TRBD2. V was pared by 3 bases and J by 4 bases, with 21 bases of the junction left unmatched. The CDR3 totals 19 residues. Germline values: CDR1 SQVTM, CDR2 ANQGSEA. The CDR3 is CSVDWAFGAGAAQYNEQFF. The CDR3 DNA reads TGCAGCGTTGATTGGGCCTTCGGGGCGGGAGCAGCCCAGTACAATGAGCAGTTCTTC.